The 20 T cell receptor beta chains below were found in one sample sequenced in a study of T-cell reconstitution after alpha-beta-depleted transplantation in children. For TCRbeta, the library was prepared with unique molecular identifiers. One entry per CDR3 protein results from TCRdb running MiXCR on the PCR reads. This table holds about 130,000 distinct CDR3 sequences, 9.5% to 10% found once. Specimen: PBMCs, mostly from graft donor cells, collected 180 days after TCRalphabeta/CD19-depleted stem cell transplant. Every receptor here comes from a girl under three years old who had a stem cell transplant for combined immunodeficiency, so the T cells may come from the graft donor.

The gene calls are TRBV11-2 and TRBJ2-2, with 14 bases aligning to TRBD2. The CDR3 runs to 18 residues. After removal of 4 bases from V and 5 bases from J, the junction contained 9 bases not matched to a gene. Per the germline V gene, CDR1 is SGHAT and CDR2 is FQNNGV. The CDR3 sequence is CASSSEGLAGVVTGELFF. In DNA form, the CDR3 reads TGTGCCAGCAGCTCTGAGGGACTAGCGGGAGTCGTAACCGGGGAGCTGTTTTTT.

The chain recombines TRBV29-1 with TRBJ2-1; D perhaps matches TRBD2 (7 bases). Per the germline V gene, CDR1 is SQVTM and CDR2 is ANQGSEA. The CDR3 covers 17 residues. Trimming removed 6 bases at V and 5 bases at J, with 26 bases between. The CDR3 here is CSVGWWVGLGGDNEQFF. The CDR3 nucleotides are TGCAGCGTCGGGTGGTGGGTAGGACTAGGGGGTGACAATGAGCAGTTCTTC.

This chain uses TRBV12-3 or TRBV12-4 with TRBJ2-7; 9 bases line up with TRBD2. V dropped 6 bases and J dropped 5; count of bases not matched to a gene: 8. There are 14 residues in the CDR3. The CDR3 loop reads CASSPGTSIHEQYF. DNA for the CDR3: TGTGCCAGCAGCCCCGGGACTAGCATCCACGAGCAGTACTTC.

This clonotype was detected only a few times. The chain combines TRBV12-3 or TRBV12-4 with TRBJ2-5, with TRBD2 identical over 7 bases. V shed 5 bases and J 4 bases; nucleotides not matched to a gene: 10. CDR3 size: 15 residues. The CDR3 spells CASSPVGLVPETQYF. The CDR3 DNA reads TGTGCCAGCAGTCCCGTAGGACTAGTTCCAGAGACCCAGTACTTC.

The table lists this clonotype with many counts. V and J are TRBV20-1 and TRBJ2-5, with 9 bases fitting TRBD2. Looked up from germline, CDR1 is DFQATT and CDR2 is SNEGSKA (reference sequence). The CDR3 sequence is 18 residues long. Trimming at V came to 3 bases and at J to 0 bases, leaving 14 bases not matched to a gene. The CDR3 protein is CSASGWLAGVPYQETQYF. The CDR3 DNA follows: TGCAGTGCTAGCGGTTGGTTAGCGGGGGTTCCGTACCAAGAGACCCAGTACTTC.

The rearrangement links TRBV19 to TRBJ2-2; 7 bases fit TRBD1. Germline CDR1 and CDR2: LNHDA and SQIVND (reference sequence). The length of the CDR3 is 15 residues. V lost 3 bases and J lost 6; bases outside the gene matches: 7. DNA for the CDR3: TGTGCCAGTAGTATGGTGACAGGGAATTCCGGGGAGCTGTTTTTT. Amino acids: CASSMVTGNSGELFF. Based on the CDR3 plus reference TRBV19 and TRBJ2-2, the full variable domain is DGGITQSPKYLFRKEGQNVTLSCEQNLNHDAMYWYRQDPGQGLRLIYYSQIVNDFQKGDIAEGYSVSREKKESFPLTVTSAQKNPTAFYLCASSMVTGNSGELFFGEGSRLTVL.

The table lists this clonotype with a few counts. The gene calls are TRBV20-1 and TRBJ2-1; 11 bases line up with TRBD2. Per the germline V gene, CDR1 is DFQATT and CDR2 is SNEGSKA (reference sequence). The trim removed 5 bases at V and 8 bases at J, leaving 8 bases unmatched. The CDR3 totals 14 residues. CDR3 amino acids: CSAGSGRAGYEQFF. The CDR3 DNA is TGCAGTGCTGGTAGCGGGAGGGCTGGGTATGAGCAGTTCTTC.

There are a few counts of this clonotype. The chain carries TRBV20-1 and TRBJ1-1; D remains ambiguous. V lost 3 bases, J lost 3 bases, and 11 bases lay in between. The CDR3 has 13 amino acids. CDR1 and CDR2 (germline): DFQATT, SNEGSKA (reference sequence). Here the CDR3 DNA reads TGCAGTGCTAGTGGCGGTTCGTACACTGAAGCTTTCTTT. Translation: CSASGGSYTEAFF.

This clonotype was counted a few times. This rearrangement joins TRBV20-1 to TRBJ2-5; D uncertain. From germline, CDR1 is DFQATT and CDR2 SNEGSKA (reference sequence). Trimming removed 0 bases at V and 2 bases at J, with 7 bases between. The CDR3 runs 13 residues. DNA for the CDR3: TGCAGTGCTAGAGATCCCAGGCAAGAGACCCAGTACTTC. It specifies CSARDPRQETQYF.

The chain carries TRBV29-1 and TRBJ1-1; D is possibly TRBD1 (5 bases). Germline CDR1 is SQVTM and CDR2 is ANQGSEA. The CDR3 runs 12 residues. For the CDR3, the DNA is TGCAGTGCGGGACGGATGAACACTGAAGCTTTCTTT. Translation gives CSAGRMNTEAFF.

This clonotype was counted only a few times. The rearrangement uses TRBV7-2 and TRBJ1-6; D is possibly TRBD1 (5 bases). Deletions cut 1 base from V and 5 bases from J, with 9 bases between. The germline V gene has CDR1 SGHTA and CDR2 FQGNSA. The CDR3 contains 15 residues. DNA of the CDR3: TGTGCCAGCAGCTTAGTCAGGGTGGATAATTCACCCCTCCACTTT. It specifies CASSLVRVDNSPLHF.

CDR3 loop: CSAIPTGGRGRETQYF. CDR3 coding DNA: TGCAGCGCCATCCCGACAGGGGGAAGGGGGCGAGAGACCCAGTACTTC. This chain joins TRBV29-1 and TRBJ2-5; TRBD1 agrees at 9 bases. Germline trimming cut 7 bases from V and 4 bases from J; bases unmatched to any gene: 16. The CDR3 loop spans 16 amino acids. Germline V gives CDR1 SQVTM, CDR2 ANQGSEA.

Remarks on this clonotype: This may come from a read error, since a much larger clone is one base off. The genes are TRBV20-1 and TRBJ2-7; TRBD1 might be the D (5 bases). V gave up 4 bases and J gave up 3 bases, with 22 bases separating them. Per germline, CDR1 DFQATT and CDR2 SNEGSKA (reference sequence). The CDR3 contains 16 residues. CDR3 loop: CSAIDTWGEHLYEQYF. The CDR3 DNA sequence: TGCAGTGCTATAGATACCTGGGGCGAACACCTCTACGAGCAGTACTTC.

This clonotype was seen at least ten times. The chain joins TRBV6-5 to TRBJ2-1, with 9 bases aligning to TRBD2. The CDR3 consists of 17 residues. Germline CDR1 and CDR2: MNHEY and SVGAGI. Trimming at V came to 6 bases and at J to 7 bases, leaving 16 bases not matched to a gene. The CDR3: CASRWAGGPIRFNEQFF. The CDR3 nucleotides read TGTGCCAGCAGGTGGGCGGGGGGGCCAATCAGATTTAATGAGCAGTTCTTC.

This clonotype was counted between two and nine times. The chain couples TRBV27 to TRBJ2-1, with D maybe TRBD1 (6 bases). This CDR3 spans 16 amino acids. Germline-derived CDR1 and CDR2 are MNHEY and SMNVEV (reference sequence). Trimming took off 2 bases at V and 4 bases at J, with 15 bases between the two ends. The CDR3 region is CASSLEGHGKYNEQFF. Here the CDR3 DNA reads TGTGCCAGCAGTTTAGAGGGACACGGGAAATACAATGAGCAGTTCTTC.

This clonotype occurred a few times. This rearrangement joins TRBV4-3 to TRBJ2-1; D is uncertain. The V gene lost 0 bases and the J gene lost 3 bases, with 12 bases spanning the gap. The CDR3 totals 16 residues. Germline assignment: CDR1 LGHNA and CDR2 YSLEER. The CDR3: CASSQERAGLYNEQFF. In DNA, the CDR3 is TGCGCCAGCAGCCAAGAAAGAGCCGGCCTCTACAATGAGCAGTTCTTC.

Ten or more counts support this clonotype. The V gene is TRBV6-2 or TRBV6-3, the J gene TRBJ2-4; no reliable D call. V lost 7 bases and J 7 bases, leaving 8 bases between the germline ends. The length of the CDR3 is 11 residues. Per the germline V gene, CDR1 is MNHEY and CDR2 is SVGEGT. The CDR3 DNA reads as TGTGCCAGCACCCAAGGGAACATTCAGTACTTC. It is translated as CASTQGNIQYF.

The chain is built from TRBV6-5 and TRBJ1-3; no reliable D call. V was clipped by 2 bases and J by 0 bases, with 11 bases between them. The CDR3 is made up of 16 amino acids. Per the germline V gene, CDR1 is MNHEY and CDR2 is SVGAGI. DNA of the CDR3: TGTGCCAGCAGTTACAAGGACGGTACCTCTGGAAACACCATATATTTT. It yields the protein CASSYKDGTSGNTIYF.

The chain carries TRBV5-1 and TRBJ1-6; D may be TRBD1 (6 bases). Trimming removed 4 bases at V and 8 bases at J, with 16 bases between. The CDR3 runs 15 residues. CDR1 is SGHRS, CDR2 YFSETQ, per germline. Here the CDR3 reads CASSLQGIGDSPLHF. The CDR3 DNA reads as TGCGCCAGCAGCCTTCAGGGGATCGGAGATTCACCCCTCCACTTT.

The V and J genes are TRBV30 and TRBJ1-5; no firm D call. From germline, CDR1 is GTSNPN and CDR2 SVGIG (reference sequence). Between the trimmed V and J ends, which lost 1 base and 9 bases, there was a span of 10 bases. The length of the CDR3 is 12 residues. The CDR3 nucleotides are TGTGCCTGGAGTGCCAGCCCTGGGCCCCAGCATTTT. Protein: CAWSASPGPQHF.